This TCR beta chain was retrieved from a study of blood T cell repertoires in COVID-19. Study context: The cDNA or gDNA used as material had been derived from T cells, B-cell-depleted T cells, or PBMCs.

As handled by the study authors: The assay estimated nucleated cells by amplifying reference gene primers. Produced via immunoSEQ multiplex PCR; TCRdb's table is partial and in-frame only. V, J and clone size reflect that table, while D and trimming were determined from the DNA. The sample consists of 650,000 to 800,000 clones, just under 90% of them appearing once. The clonotype comes from a woman between 18 and 30 years old with acute or convalescent COVID-19. Sample: peripheral blood.

This CDR3 reads CASTDHTNYEQYF. Here the CDR3 DNA reads TGTGCCAGTACAGATCACACAAACTACGAGCAGTACTTC. The chain couples TRBV19 to TRBJ2-7; unclear D gene. Germline V lookup: CDR1 LNHDA, CDR2 SQIVND (reference sequence). Trimming removed 7 bases at V and 3 bases at J, with 13 bases between. CDR3 length: 13 amino acids.